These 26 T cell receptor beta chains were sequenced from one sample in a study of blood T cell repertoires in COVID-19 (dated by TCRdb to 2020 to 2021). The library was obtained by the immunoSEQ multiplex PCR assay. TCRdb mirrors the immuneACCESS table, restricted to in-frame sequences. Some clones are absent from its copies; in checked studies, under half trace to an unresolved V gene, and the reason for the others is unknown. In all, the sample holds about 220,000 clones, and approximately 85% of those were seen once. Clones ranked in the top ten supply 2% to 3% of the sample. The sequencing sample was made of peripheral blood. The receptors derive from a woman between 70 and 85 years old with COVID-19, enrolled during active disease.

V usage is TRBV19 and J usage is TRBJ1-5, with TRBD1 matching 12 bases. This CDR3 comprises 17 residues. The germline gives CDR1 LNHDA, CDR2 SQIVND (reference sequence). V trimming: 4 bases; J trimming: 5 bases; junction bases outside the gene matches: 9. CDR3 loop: CASSNSAGTGGDQPQHF. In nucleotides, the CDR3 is TGTGCCAGTAGTAACTCCGCCGGGACAGGGGGCGATCAGCCCCAGCATTTT.

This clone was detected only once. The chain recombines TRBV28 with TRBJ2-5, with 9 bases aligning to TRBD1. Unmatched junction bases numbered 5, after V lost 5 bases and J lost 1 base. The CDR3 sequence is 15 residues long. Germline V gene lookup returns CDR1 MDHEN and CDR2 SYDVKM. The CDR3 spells CASSTGGSTQETQYF. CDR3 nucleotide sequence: TGTGCCAGCAGTACAGGGGGCTCGACCCAAGAGACCCAGTACTTC.

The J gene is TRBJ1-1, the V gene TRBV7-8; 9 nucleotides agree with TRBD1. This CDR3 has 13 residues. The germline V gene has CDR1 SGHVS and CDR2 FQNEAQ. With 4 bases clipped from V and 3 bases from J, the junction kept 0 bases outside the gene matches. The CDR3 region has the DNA TGTGCCAGCAGCTGGACAGGGGACACTGAAGCTTTCTTT. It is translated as CASSWTGDTEAFF.

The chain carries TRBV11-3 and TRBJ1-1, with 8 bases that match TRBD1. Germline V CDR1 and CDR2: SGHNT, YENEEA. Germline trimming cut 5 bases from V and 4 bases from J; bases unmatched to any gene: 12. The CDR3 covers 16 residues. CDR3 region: CASSPGQGLYSTEAFF. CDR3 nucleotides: TGTGCCAGCAGCCCCGGACAGGGTCTTTATTCCACTGAAGCTTTCTTT.

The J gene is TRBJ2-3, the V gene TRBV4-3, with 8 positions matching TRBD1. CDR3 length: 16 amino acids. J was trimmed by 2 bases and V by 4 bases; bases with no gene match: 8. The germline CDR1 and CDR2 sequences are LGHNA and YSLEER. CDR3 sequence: CASSLTGGLVTDTQYF. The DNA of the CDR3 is TGCGCCAGCAGCCTTACAGGGGGGTTAGTCACAGATACGCAGTATTTT.

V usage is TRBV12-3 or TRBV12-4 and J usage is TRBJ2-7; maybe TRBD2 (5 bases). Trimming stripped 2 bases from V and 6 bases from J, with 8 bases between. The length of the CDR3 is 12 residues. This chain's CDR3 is CASSLRTFEQYF. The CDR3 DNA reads TGTGCCAGCAGTTTAAGGACTTTCGAGCAGTACTTC.

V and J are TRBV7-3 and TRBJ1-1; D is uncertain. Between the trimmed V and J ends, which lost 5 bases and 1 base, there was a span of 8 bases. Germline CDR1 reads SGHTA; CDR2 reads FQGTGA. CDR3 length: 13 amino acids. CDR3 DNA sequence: TGTGCCAGCAGCATCACAACGAACACTGAAGCTTTCTTT. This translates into CASSITTNTEAFF. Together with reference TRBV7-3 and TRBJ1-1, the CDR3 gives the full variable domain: GAGVSQTPSNKVTEKGKYVELRCDPISGHTALYWYRQSLGQGPEFLIYFQGTGAADDSGLPNDRFFAVRPEGSVSTLKIQRTERGDSAVYLCASSITTNTEAFFGQGTRLTVV.

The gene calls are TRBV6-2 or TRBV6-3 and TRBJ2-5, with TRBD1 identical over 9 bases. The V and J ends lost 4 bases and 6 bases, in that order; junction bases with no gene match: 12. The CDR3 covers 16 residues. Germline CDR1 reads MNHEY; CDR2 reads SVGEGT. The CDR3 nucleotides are TGTGCCAGCAGTTCGAATACAGGGGGCGCCCCAAAGACCCAGTACTTC. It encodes CASSSNTGGAPKTQYF.

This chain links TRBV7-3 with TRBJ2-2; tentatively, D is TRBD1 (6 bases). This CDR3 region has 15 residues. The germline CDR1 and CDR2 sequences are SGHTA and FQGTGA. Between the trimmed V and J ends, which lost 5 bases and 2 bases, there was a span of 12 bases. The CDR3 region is CASSTRGVNTGELFF. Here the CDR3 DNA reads TGTGCCAGCAGCACCAGGGGTGTTAACACCGGGGAGCTGTTTTTT.

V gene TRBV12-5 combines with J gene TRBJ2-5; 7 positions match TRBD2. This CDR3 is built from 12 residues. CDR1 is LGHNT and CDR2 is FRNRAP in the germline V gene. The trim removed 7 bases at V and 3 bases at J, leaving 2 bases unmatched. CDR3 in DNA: TGTGCTAGTGAGGGAGGGGAAGAGACCCAGTACTTC. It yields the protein CASEGGEETQYF. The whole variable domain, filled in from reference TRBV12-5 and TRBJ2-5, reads DARVTQTPRHKVTEMGQEVTMRCQPILGHNTVFWYRQTMMQGLELLAYFRNRAPLDDSGMPKDRFSAEMPDATLATLKIQPSEPRDSAVYFCASEGGEETQYFGPGTRLLVL.

DNA of the CDR3: TGTGCCAGCAGCTTAGCGCGAGGACAGGCCCATTACAATGAGCAGTTCTTC. It is translated as CASSLARGQAHYNEQFF. The chain has TRBV7-2 and TRBJ2-1, with 7 bases fitting TRBD1. The germline V gene has CDR1 SGHTA and CDR2 FQGNSA. The V segment lost 0 bases and the J segment 4 bases; nucleotides outside the gene matches: 9. The CDR3 sequence is 17 residues long.

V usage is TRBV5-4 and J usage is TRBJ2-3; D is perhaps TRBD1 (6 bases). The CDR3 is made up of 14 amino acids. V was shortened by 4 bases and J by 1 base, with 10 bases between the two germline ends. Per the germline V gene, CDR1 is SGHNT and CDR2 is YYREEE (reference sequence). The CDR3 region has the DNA TGTGCCAGCAGCACCAGACAGGGCACAGATACGCAGTATTTT. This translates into CASSTRQGTDTQYF.

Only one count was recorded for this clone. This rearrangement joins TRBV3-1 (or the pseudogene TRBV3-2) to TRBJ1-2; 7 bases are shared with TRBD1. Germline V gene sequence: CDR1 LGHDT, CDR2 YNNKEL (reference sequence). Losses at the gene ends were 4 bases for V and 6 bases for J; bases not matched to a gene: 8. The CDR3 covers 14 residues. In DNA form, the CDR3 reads TGTGCCAGCAGCCGACCTAATACAGGGGATGGCTACACCTTC. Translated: CASSRPNTGDGYTF.

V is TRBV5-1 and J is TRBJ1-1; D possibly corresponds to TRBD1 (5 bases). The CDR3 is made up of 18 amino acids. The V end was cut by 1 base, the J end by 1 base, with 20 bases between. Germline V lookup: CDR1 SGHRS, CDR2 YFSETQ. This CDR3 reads CASSLYQGLMGSNTEAFF. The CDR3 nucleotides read TGCGCCAGCAGCTTGTATCAGGGATTGATGGGTTCGAACACTGAAGCTTTCTTT.

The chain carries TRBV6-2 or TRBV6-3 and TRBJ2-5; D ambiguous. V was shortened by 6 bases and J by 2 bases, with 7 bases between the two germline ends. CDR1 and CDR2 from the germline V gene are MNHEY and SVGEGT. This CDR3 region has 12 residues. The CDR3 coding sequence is TGTGCCAGCAGCCCCCTTCAAGAGACCCAGTACTTC. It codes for CASSPLQETQYF.

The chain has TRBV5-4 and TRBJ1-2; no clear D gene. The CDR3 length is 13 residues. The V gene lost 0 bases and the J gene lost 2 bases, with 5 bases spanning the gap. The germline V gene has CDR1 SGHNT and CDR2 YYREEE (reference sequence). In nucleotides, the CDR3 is TGTGCCAGCAGCTTGGAACTAAACTATGGCTACACCTTC. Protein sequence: CASSLELNYGYTF.

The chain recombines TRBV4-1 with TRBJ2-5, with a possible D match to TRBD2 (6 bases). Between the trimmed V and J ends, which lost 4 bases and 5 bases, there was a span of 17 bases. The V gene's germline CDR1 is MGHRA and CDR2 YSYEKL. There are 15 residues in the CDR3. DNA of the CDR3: TGCGCCAGCAGCCCCGACGGGGGAACCGGGGAGACCCAGTACTTC. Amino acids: CASSPDGGTGETQYF.

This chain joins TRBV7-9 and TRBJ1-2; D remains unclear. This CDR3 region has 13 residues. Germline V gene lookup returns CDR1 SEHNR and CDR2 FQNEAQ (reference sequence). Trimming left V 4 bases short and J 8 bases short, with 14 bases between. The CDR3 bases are TGTGCCAGCAGCTCCTCCCCGCGGAACGGCTACACCTTC. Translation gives CASSSSPRNGYTF.

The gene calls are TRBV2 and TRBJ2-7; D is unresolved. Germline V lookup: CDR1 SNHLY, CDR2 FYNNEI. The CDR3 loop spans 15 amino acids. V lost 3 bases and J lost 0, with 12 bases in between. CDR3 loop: CASSDSFRLSYEQYF. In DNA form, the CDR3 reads TGTGCCAGCAGTGACTCTTTCAGACTCTCCTACGAGCAGTACTTC.

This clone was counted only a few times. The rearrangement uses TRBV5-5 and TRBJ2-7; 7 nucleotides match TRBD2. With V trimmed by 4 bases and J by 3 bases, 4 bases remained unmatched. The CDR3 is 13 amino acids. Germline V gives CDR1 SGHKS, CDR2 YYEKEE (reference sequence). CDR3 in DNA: TGTGCCAGCAGCGGGGGGGACGGCTACGAGCAGTACTTC. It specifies CASSGGDGYEQYF.

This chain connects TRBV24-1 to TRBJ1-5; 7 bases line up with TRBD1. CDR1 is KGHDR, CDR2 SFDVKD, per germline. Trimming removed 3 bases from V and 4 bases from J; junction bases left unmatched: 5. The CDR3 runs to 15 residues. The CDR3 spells CATSDDRVWNQPQHF. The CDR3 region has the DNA TGTGCCACCAGTGATGACAGGGTTTGGAATCAGCCCCAGCATTTT.

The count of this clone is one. CDR3 amino acids: CASSLPKGADRADTQYF. The CDR3 DNA is TGTGCCAGCAGCTTACCCAAGGGGGCAGATAGGGCAGATACGCAGTATTTT. The V and J genes are TRBV5-4 and TRBJ2-3, with 7 nucleotides matching TRBD1. This CDR3 spans 17 amino acids. The junction had 13 bases not matched to a gene; V was cut back by 2 bases and J by 4 bases. CDR1 and CDR2 (germline): SGHNT, YYREEE (reference sequence).

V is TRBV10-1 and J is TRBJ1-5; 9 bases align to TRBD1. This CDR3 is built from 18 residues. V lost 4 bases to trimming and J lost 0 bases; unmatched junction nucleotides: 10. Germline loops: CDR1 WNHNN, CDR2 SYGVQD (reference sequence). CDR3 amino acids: CASSGTTGGRDSNQPQHF. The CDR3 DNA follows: TGCGCCAGCAGTGGTACCACAGGGGGCAGGGATAGCAATCAGCCCCAGCATTTT.

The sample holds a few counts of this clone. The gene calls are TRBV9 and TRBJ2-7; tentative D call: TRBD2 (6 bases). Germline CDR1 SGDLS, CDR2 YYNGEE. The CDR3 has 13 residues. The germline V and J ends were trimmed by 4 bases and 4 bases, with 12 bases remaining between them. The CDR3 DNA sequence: TGTGCCAGCAGCCCGGGACTCGAGTACGAGCAGTACTTC. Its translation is CASSPGLEYEQYF.

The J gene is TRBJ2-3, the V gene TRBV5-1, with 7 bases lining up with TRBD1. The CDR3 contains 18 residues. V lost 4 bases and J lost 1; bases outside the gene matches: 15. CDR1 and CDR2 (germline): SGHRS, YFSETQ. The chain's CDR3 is CASSIQGPTNLGTDTQYF. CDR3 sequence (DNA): TGCGCCAGCAGCATACAGGGGCCCACGAATTTAGGCACAGATACGCAGTATTTT.

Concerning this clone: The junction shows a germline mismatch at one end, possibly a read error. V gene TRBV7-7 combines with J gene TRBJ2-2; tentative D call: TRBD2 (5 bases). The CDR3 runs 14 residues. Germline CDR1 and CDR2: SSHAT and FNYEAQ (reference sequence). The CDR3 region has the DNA TGTGCTAGCAGCTACGGCAGCGGCACCGGGGAGCTGTTTTTT. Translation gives CASSYGSGTGELFF.